This T cell receptor beta chain derives from a study of T cells in localized non-small cell lung cancer. Repertoires were generated with immunoSEQ multiplex PCR, while TCRdb's copy carries only in-frame clones and drops some. The sample consists of around 69,000 clones, roughly 88% of them appearing once. The source of this sequence is a woman aged 35-70 years with stage I lung adenocarcinoma. The sample here was peripheral blood, taken before any cancer treatment.

DNA of the CDR3: TGTGCCAGTAGGGGACAGGGAAACTACAATGAGCAGTTCTTC. It yields the protein CASRGQGNYNEQFF. This chain uses TRBV19 with TRBJ2-1, with 9 bases lining up with TRBD1. The CDR3 is 14 amino acids. The ends lost 6 bases at V and 3 bases at J; junction bases unmatched: 3. Looked up from germline, CDR1 is LNHDA and CDR2 is SQIVND (reference sequence). Full variable domain (outside the CDR3, taken from reference TRBV19 and TRBJ2-1): DGGITQSPKYLFRKEGQNVTLSCEQNLNHDAMYWYRQDPGQGLRLIYYSQIVNDFQKGDIAEGYSVSREKKESFPLTVTSAQKNPTAFYLCASRGQGNYNEQFFGPGTRLTVL.